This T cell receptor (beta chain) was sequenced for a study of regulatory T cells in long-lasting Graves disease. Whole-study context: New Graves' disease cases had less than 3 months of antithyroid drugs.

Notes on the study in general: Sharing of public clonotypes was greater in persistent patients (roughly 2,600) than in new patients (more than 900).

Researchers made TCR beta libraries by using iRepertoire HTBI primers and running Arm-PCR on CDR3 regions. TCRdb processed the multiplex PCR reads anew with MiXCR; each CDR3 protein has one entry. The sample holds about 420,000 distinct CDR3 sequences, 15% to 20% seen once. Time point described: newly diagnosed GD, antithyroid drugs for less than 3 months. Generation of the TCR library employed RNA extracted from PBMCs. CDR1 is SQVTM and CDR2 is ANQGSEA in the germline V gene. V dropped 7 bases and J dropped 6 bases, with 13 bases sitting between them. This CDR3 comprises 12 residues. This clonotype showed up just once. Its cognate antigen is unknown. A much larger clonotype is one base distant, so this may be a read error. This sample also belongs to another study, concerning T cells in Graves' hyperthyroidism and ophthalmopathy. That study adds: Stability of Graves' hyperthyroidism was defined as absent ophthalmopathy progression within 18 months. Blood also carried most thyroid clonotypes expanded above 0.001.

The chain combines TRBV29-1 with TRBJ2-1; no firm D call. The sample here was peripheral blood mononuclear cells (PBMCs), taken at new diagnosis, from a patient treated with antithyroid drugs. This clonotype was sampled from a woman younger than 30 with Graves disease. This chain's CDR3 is CSGLRSLNEQFF. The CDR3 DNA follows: TGCAGCGGGCTAAGGAGTCTCAATGAGCAGTTCTTC.